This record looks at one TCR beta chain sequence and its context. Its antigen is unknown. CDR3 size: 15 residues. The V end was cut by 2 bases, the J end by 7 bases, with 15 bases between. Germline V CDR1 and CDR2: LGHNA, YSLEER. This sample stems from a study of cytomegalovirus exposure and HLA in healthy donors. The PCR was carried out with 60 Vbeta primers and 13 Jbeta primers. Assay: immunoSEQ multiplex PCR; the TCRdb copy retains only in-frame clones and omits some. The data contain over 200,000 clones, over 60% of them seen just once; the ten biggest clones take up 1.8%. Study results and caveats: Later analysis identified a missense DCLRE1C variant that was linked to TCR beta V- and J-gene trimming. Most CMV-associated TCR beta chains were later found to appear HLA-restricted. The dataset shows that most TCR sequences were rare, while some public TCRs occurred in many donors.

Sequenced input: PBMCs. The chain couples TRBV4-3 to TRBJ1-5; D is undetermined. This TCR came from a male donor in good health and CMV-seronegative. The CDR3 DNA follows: TGCGCCAGCAGCCAAAATTTCGGGAGGGCGCAGCCCCAGCATTTT. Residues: CASSQNFGRAQPQHF.